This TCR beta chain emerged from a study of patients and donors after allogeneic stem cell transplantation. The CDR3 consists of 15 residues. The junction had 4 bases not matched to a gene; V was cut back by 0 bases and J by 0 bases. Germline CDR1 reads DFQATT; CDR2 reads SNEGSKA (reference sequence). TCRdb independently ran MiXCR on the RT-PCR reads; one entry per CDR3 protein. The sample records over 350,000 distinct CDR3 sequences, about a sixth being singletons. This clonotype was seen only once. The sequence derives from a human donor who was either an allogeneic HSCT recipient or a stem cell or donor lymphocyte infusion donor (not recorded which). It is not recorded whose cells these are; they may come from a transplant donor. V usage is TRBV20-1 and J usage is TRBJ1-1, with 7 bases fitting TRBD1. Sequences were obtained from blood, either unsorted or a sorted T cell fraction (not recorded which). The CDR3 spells CSARDLGGMNTEAFF. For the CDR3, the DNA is TGCAGTGCTAGAGATCTAGGGGGCATGAACACTGAAGCTTTCTTT.